This T cell receptor (beta chain) came from a study of blood T cell repertoires in COVID-19. Looking at the study overall: Sample material is recorded as cDNA or gDNA derived from T cells, B-cell-depleted T cells, or PBMCs.

The germline V gene encodes CDR1 SEHNR and CDR2 FQNEAQ (reference sequence). There are 16 residues in the CDR3. The ends lost 5 bases at V and 6 bases at J; junction bases unmatched: 10. This table comes from immunoSEQ multiplex PCR, and its TCRdb copy is limited to in-frame clones, with some not included. The sample lists a few hundred thousand clones, 70% to 90% occurring once. Each participant's cohort was designated according to participant-reported clinical history. Each recovered donor of Cohort 3 presented with two negative PCRs, clearance, or symptom resolution. The sample taken for sequencing was PBMCs or T cells enriched from blood (not recorded which). This sequence joins TRBV7-9 and TRBJ2-1, with 10 nucleotides matching TRBD1. The clonotype was recovered from a woman under 40 who had recovered from COVID-19. In DNA, the CDR3 is TGTGCCAGCAGCCCCCCGGACGGGACAGGGGTCAATGAGCAGTTCTTC. Its translation: CASSPPDGTGVNEQFF.